The 18 T cell receptor beta chains reported below all come from one sample, sequenced in a study of blood T cell repertoires in COVID-19. Sequencing used immunoSEQ multiplex PCR; TCRdb keeps in-frame clones, though not all of them. The profile shows about 71,000 clones, about nine tenths of them singletons. The sample consisted of peripheral blood. These receptors originate from a woman aged 18 to 35 with acute or convalescent COVID-19.

The rearrangement joins TRBV25-1 to TRBJ2-3; D might be TRBD1 (5 bases). The CDR3 sequence is 13 residues long. Per germline, CDR1 MGHDK and CDR2 SYGVNS. V shed 4 bases and J shed 1 base, with 6 bases lying between them. CDR3 protein: CASSVTGTDTQYF. The CDR3 DNA sequence: TGTGCCAGCAGTGTGACAGGCACAGATACGCAGTATTTT.

The chain recombines TRBV4-1 with TRBJ1-6; D is unresolved. CDR3 length: 15 amino acids. Germline assignment: CDR1 MGHRA and CDR2 YSYEKL. V lost 1 base, J lost 11 bases, and 15 bases lay in between. The CDR3, as DNA: TGCGCCAGCAGCCAAGGTGACGAGGGCGGTCCACCCCTCCACTTT. Protein sequence: CASSQGDEGGPPLHF.

This rearrangement joins TRBV19 to TRBJ1-1; tentative D call: TRBD1 (6 bases). Trimming cost V 5 bases and J 1 base, with 8 bases left between them. Per germline, CDR1 LNHDA and CDR2 SQIVND (reference sequence). The CDR3 length is 13 residues. The CDR3 region is CASSFRGNTEAFF. CDR3 nucleotides: TGTGCCAGTAGTTTCAGGGGGAACACTGAAGCTTTCTTT.

The chain joins TRBV6-5 to TRBJ1-5; a weak D match, TRBD1 (5 bases). The CDR3 spans 13 residues. Germline V gene lookup returns CDR1 MNHEY and CDR2 SVGAGI. V gave up 6 bases and J gave up 3 bases, with 9 bases separating them. The CDR3 DNA is TGTGCCAGCAGCCCGACAGCCAATCAGCCCCAGCATTTT. It codes for CASSPTANQPQHF.

The chain joins TRBV2 to TRBJ2-7; possible D gene TRBD2, 5 bases. CDR1 SNHLY and CDR2 FYNNEI come from the germline V gene. The CDR3 consists of 14 residues. The ends were cut back, 3 bases at V and 3 bases at J, with 12 bases in the middle. In nucleotides, the CDR3 is TGTGCCAGCAGTGAGGGAGCCGGGCTCTACGAGCAGTACTTC. This sequence encodes CASSEGAGLYEQYF.

The chain is built from TRBV27 and TRBJ2-1; 10 nucleotides line up with TRBD2. CDR1 is MNHEY and CDR2 is SMNVEV in the germline V gene (reference sequence). The V segment lost 5 bases and the J segment 7 bases; nucleotides outside the gene matches: 11. The CDR3 extends over 16 amino acids. CDR3 in amino acids: CASSPRGAGGRNEQFF. For the CDR3, the DNA is TGTGCCAGCAGTCCCCGTGGAGCGGGAGGGCGGAATGAGCAGTTCTTC.

The genes are TRBV19 and TRBJ1-2, with 10 positions matching TRBD1. The V gene end was trimmed by 10 bases and the J gene end by 2 bases; junction bases not matched to a gene: 10. There are 15 residues in the CDR3. Germline values: CDR1 LNHDA, CDR2 SQIVND (reference sequence). CDR3 nucleotide sequence: TGTGCCACCACCCCGGGACAGGGGTCCAACTATGGCTACACCTTC. Translating gives CATTPGQGSNYGYTF.

This clone was observed a few times. CDR3 nucleotide sequence: TGTGCCAGCAGCTACACCAGCGTTGCGAACACCGGGGAGCTGTTTTTT. Encoded protein: CASSYTSVANTGELFF. The chain has TRBV7-9 and TRBJ2-2; no reliable D call. Trimming removed 4 bases from V and 0 bases from J, with 12 bases in between. Germline loops: CDR1 SEHNR, CDR2 FQNEAQ (reference sequence). The CDR3 loop spans 16 amino acids.

This sequence joins TRBV28 and TRBJ1-4, with a weak D call TRBD1 (6 bases). The CDR3 loop spans 16 amino acids. The germline V and J ends were trimmed by 2 bases and 8 bases, with 18 bases remaining between them. Looked up from germline, CDR1 is MDHEN and CDR2 is SYDVKM. The CDR3 DNA is TGTGCCAGCAGTTTACAGGGGAATAGGATTAGGGAAAAACTGTTTTTT. Protein sequence: CASSLQGNRIREKLFF. Full variable domain (rest looked up from reference TRBV28 and TRBJ1-4): DVKVTQSSRYLVKRTGEKVFLECVQDMDHENMFWYRQDPGLGLRLIYFSYDVKMKEKGDIPEGYSVSREKKERFSLILESASTNQTSMYLCASSLQGNRIREKLFFGSGTQLSVL.

In nucleotides, the CDR3 is TGTGCCACCAGTGATTCAAGGGGGCCGCGAGATACGCAGTATTTT. Translating it yields CATSDSRGPRDTQYF. V and J are TRBV24-1 and TRBJ2-3; 7 bases map to TRBD1. Germline trimming cut 2 bases from V and 5 bases from J; bases unmatched to any gene: 6. CDR3 length equals 15 residues. Per the germline V gene, CDR1 is KGHDR and CDR2 is SFDVKD.

The V call is TRBV7-8, the J call TRBJ1-1; 7 bases fit TRBD1. The ends lost 4 bases at V and 4 bases at J; junction bases unmatched: 9. The CDR3 runs to 15 residues. Germline V lookup: CDR1 SGHVS, CDR2 FQNEAQ. In DNA form, the CDR3 reads TGTGCCAGCAGCTCCGGTTTACAGGGGAGCACTGAAGCTTTCTTT. Protein sequence: CASSSGLQGSTEAFF.

J is TRBJ2-7 and V is TRBV4-3, with 9 bases matching TRBD1. The germline gives CDR1 LGHNA, CDR2 YSLEER. The J segment lost 2 bases and the V segment lost 3 bases, leaving 5 bases of the junction unmatched. The CDR3 is 15 amino acids. The CDR3 DNA follows: TGCGCCAGCAGCCACAACAGGGGGCCCCCCTACGAGCAGTACTTC. Amino acids: CASSHNRGPPYEQYF.

Concerning this clone itself: The same CDR3 arises from other DNA sequences in this sample as well. CDR3 in DNA: TGTGCCAGTAGTATTCGGGGCAATCAGCCCCAGCATTTT. This encodes CASSIRGNQPQHF. The chain recombines TRBV19 with TRBJ1-5; D remains unclear. The CDR3 spans 13 residues. Germline V CDR1 and CDR2: LNHDA, SQIVND (reference sequence). Deletions cut 3 bases from V and 2 bases from J, with 5 bases between.

The chain is built from TRBV5-1 and TRBJ2-1; D is possibly TRBD2 (6 bases). This CDR3 spans 16 amino acids. The germline V gene has CDR1 SGHRS and CDR2 YFSETQ. V dropped 4 bases and J dropped 4 bases, with 18 bases sitting between them. In nucleotides, the CDR3 is TGCGCCAGCAGCCCCCCGGAGGGTTCCCCTTACAATGAGCAGTTCTTC. Amino acids: CASSPPEGSPYNEQFF.

The rearrangement links TRBV10-3 to TRBJ1-2; D gene ambiguous. CDR1 is ENHRY and CDR2 is SYGVKD in the germline V gene. The CDR3 is 13 amino acids. V lost 10 bases and J lost 1, with 13 bases in between. The CDR3 spells CATHEFINYGYTF. The CDR3, as DNA: TGTGCCACCCATGAGTTTATTAACTATGGCTACACCTTC.

This rearrangement joins TRBV30 to TRBJ1-2; 10 bases map to TRBD1. CDR1 and CDR2 from the germline V gene are GTSNPN and SVGIG (reference sequence). This CDR3 has 13 amino acids. V gave up 3 bases and J gave up 6 bases; unmatched junction bases: 4. This CDR3 reads CAWRGTGADGYTF. DNA of the CDR3: TGTGCCTGGAGGGGGACAGGGGCGGATGGCTACACCTTC.

This clone was counted only a few times. CDR3 in amino acids: CASSFGYEAFF. The DNA of the CDR3 is TGTGCCAGCAGTTTCGGGTATGAAGCTTTCTTT. This chain uses TRBV12-3 or TRBV12-4 with TRBJ1-1; D is unclear. Trimming shortened V by 3 bases and J by 7 bases, and 6 bases separated the two germline ends. CDR3 length: 11 residues.

The chain uses TRBV5-1 and TRBJ2-5; D is unclear. Germline V CDR1 and CDR2: SGHRS, YFSETQ. This CDR3 contains 13 residues. The germline V and J ends were trimmed by 0 bases and 5 bases, with 8 bases remaining between them. The CDR3 region is CASSLATLETQYF. Written as DNA, the CDR3 is TGCGCCAGCAGCTTGGCTACCTTGGAGACCCAGTACTTC.